This T cell receptor beta chain was captured in a study of blood T cell repertoires in COVID-19. Whole-study context: From the United States, Italy and Spain came samples of acute and convalescent COVID-19. PBMCs, B-cell-depleted T cells, or T cells provided the cDNA or gDNA that made up the material.

This clone was observed a handful of times. The V gene lost 5 bases and the J gene lost 3 bases, with 14 bases spanning the gap. The CDR3 loop spans 14 amino acids. Per germline, CDR1 SGHRS and CDR2 YFSETQ. Original data processing: For nucleated cells, counts were estimated from reference gene primer amplification. Some clones are missing from TCRdb's copy, which holds only in-frame ones; the method was immunoSEQ multiplex PCR. Clonal size and the V and J genes are those of that table, whereas D and trimming came from the DNA. The sample holds 300,000 to 450,000 clones, around 85% seen once. The clonotype comes from a woman aged 18-29 years with acute or convalescent COVID-19. The sample consisted of peripheral blood. This chain uses TRBV5-1 with TRBJ1-1, with TRBD1 as a possible D gene (6 bases). The CDR3 sequence: CASRGQTSYTEAFF. CDR3 nucleotide sequence: TGCGCCAGCAGAGGACAGACCAGTTACACTGAAGCTTTCTTT.